The rows below give T cell receptor beta chains drawn from one sample of a study of breast tumors, draining lymph nodes, adjacent tissues. MiXCR, applied by TCRdb to the multiplex PCR reads, yields one record per CDR3 protein. The data contain about 180,000 distinct CDR3 sequences, roughly 30% of them singletons. Sequencing was done on a sample of axillary lymph node tissue. The receptors come from a female donor with breast cancer. Some clones in this sample may be carry-over from other donors' samples. Both conserved end residues are part of each CDR3. D genes are given only for firm matches. A clone size is listed for some rows: how often the clone was seen (once, few, many), or a class if it is expanded.

V gene: TRBV5-1
J gene: TRBJ2-3
D gene: NA
clone size: once
CDR3 DNA: TGCGCCAGCACCCTATCAGGGGGGCCGGGAGATACGCAGTATTTT
CDR3 protein: CASTLSGGPGDTQYF

V gene: TRBV29-1
J gene: TRBJ2-1
D gene: NA
clone size: many
CDR3 DNA: TGCAGCGTTGTGGGACCCGGGGCGGGGGCCGGGTACAATGAGCAGTTCTTC
CDR3 protein: CSVVGPGAGAGYNEQFF

V gene: TRBV27
J gene: TRBJ2-7
D gene: NA
clone size: many
CDR3 DNA: TGTGCCAGCAGTATGACCCCGTGGGGCTACGAGCAGTACTTC
CDR3 protein: CASSMTPWGYEQYF

V gene: TRBV14
J gene: TRBJ1-4
D gene: TRBD1
clone size: NA
CDR3 DNA: TGTGCCAGCATCAGGGGGACTACTACGGAAAAACTGTTTTTT
CDR3 protein: CASIRGTTTEKLFF

V gene: TRBV7-9
J gene: TRBJ2-3
D gene: TRBD2
clone size: many
CDR3 DNA: TGTGCCAGCAGCTTAGAGGCTAGCGGGAGTAGTGCAGGGGATACGCAGTATTTT
CDR3 protein: CASSLEASGSSAGDTQYF

V gene: TRBV28
J gene: TRBJ1-2
D gene: NA
clone size: NA
CDR3 DNA: TGTGCCAGCAGTTTCGGGGGGGGGGGCGCGTACTATGGCTACACCTTC
CDR3 protein: CASSFGGGGAYYGYTF

V gene: TRBV7-9
J gene: TRBJ1-2
D gene: TRBD1
clone size: many
CDR3 DNA: TGTGCCAGCAGAACACGAACAGGGGGTGATGGCTACACCTTC
CDR3 protein: CASRTRTGGDGYTF

V gene: TRBV6-1
J gene: TRBJ1-3
D gene: NA
clone size: many
CDR3 DNA: TGTGCCAGCAGTGAAGGGGCGTCGGGAAACACCATATATTTT
CDR3 protein: CASSEGASGNTIYF

V gene: TRBV2
J gene: TRBJ1-6
D gene: TRBD1
clone size: many
CDR3 DNA: TGTGCCAGCGGGGGGAGGGGACAGTATAATTCACCCCTCCACTTT
CDR3 protein: CASGGRGQYNSPLHF

V gene: TRBV6-6
J gene: TRBJ2-7
D gene: TRBD1
clone size: many
CDR3 DNA: TGTGCCAGCAGTTGGACAGGGGGTAGGAGCTCCTACGAGCAGTACTTC
CDR3 protein: CASSWTGGRSSYEQYF

V gene: TRBV6-5
J gene: TRBJ2-3
D gene: NA
clone size: NA
CDR3 DNA: TGTGCCAGCAGTCACCGAGGTTTAGGGGGCACAGATACGCAGTATTTT
CDR3 protein: CASSHRGLGGTDTQYF

V gene: TRBV6-5
J gene: TRBJ1-3
D gene: NA
clone size: many
CDR3 DNA: TGTGCCAGCAGTTACTCGGCCCACTTCTCTGGAAACACCATATATTTT
CDR3 protein: CASSYSAHFSGNTIYF

V gene: TRBV3-1
J gene: TRBJ2-5
D gene: NA
clone size: many
CDR3 DNA: TGTGCCAGCAGCCAAGAGTGGGGGGGGCAGAGGACCCAGTACTTC
CDR3 protein: CASSQEWGGQRTQYF

V gene: TRBV19
J gene: TRBJ2-1
D gene: NA
clone size: many
CDR3 DNA: TGTGCCAGTAGTCCCCAGGGGTGGCGGGCCCGAGGCAATGAGCAGTTCTTC
CDR3 protein: CASSPQGWRARGNEQFF

V gene: TRBV27
J gene: TRBJ1-2
D gene: NA
clone size: few
CDR3 DNA: TGTGCCAGCAGTTCCTTGGGCCAGGGGAATGGCTACACCTTC
CDR3 protein: CASSSLGQGNGYTF

V gene: TRBV7-6
J gene: TRBJ2-6
D gene: NA
clone size: NA
CDR3 DNA: TGTGCCAGCAGCAGACTGCGGGGGCCGGCCAACGTCCTGACTTTC
CDR3 protein: CASSRLRGPANVLTF

V gene: TRBV6-5
J gene: TRBJ1-2
D gene: NA
clone size: few
CDR3 DNA: TGTGCCAGCAGCCCTCCAGGGTCGGGAGGCTACACCTTC
CDR3 protein: CASSPPGSGGYTF

V gene: TRBV11-2
J gene: TRBJ1-3
D gene: TRBD1
clone size: many
CDR3 DNA: TGTGCCAGCAGCTTAGACAGGGGGTATGGAAACACCATATATTTT
CDR3 protein: CASSLDRGYGNTIYF

V gene: TRBV6-2/TRBV6-3
J gene: TRBJ1-2
D gene: TRBD1
clone size: many
CDR3 DNA: TGTGCCAGCAGCACGAGGACAGGGAAGAAGAACTATGGCTACACCTTC
CDR3 protein: CASSTRTGKKNYGYTF

V gene: TRBV7-2
J gene: TRBJ1-1
D gene: TRBD1
clone size: NA
CDR3 DNA: TGTGCCAGCAGCCCGGGACAGAGTCTGAACACTGAAGCTTTCTTT
CDR3 protein: CASSPGQSLNTEAFF

V gene: TRBV7-2
J gene: TRBJ1-1
D gene: NA
clone size: NA
CDR3 DNA: TGTGCCAGCAGCCTTAGCTGGGGGGGACAAAACACTGAAGCTTTCTTT
CDR3 protein: CASSLSWGGQNTEAFF

V gene: TRBV28
J gene: TRBJ1-5
D gene: NA
clone size: few
CDR3 DNA: TGTGCCAGCAGACGAGGGACGGCGTCTGGGCCCCAGCATTTT
CDR3 protein: CASRRGTASGPQHF

V gene: TRBV9
J gene: TRBJ2-2
D gene: NA
clone size: many
CDR3 DNA: TGTGCCAGCAGCGTAGGGGTAGCGGAGATGAACACCGGGGAGCTGTTTTTT
CDR3 protein: CASSVGVAEMNTGELFF

V gene: TRBV29-1
J gene: TRBJ1-2
D gene: NA
clone size: many
CDR3 DNA: TGCAGCGATCTCCAGGGAGTCAACTATGGCTACACCTTC
CDR3 protein: CSDLQGVNYGYTF

V gene: TRBV7-9
J gene: TRBJ1-2
D gene: TRBD1
clone size: NA
CDR3 DNA: TGTGCCAGCAGCTTATCGGCAGGGGGCATCTATGGCTACCCCTTC
CDR3 protein: CASSLSAGGIYGYPF

V gene: TRBV5-6
J gene: TRBJ2-7
D gene: NA
clone size: many
CDR3 DNA: TGTGCCAGCCGCCTTCGTTCTCACGAGCAGTACTTC
CDR3 protein: CASRLRSHEQYF

V gene: TRBV6-6
J gene: TRBJ2-1
D gene: TRBD2
clone size: NA
CDR3 DNA: TGTGCCAGCAGTCAACCTCGAGCGGGGAGCTCCTACAATGAGCAGTTCTTC
CDR3 protein: CASSQPRAGSSYNEQFF

V gene: TRBV4-2
J gene: TRBJ1-5
D gene: NA
clone size: NA
CDR3 DNA: TGTGCCAGCAGCCAAGATGAGGGGGATCAGCCCCAGCATTTT
CDR3 protein: CASSQDEGDQPQHF

V gene: TRBV19
J gene: TRBJ1-5
D gene: NA
clone size: many
CDR3 DNA: TGTGCCAGTAGTAGAGGAAGGGGGGTCAATCAGCCCCAGCATTTT
CDR3 protein: CASSRGRGVNQPQHF

V gene: TRBV5-6
J gene: TRBJ2-1
D gene: TRBD2
clone size: many
CDR3 DNA: TGTGCCAGCAAGTTCGGGGCACTAGCGGGGGACAATGAGCAGTTCTTC
CDR3 protein: CASKFGALAGDNEQFF